This T cell receptor beta chain derives from a study of cytomegalovirus exposure and HLA in healthy donors. Whole-study findings and limits: Immune exposure was documented only through CMV serostatus. Listed as cytomegalovirus-associated were over 150 TCR beta chains.

The J segment lost 3 bases and the V segment lost 0 bases, leaving 7 bases of the junction unmatched. There are 16 residues in the CDR3. Germline-derived CDR1 and CDR2 are MNHEY and SVGAGI. As regards this clone: Its specificity is unknown.

PCR primers comprised 60 Vbeta and 13 Jbeta primers. This table comes from immunoSEQ multiplex PCR, and its TCRdb copy is limited to in-frame clones, with some not included. The sample records 200,000 or so clones, about 80% being singletons. The chain recombines TRBV6-5 with TRBJ1-1; 7 bases are shared with TRBD1. Sequencing input: PBMCs. The clonotype was recovered from a woman aged 50 to 60 in good health and CMV-seropositive. DNA of the CDR3: TGTGCCAGCAGTTACTCTTTCGGGACAGAGGACACTGAAGCTTTCTTT. Protein sequence: CASSYSFGTEDTEAFF.